The next 4 T cell receptor beta chains were all read from a single sample in a study of technical replicates of blood from a handful of donors. Here immunoSEQ multiplex PCR was the method, and the copy in TCRdb shows in-frame clones only, minus some. This table has tens of thousands of clones, 93% appearing once. The sample consisted of T cells isolated from PBMCs. The receptors stem from a human donor in good health.

This chain connects TRBV7-9 to TRBJ2-1; maybe TRBD1 (5 bases). Germline CDR1 is SEHNR and CDR2 is FQNEAQ (reference sequence). The CDR3 extends over 18 amino acids. Deletions cut 0 bases from V and 2 bases from J, with 17 bases between. The CDR3: CASSLAFGDSSPYNEQFF. CDR3 in DNA: TGTGCCAGCAGCTTAGCTTTTGGAGACAGCTCCCCCTACAATGAGCAGTTCTTC.

The rearrangement links TRBV2 to TRBJ2-1; 9 nucleotides agree with TRBD2. The junction had 6 bases not matched to a gene; V was cut back by 3 bases and J by 3 bases. The CDR3 length is 16 residues. The germline V gene encodes CDR1 SNHLY and CDR2 FYNNEI. CDR3 in amino acids: CASSDPSGTNYNEQFF. DNA of the CDR3: TGTGCCAGCAGTGACCCTAGCGGGACGAACTACAATGAGCAGTTCTTC. Full variable domain (missing parts from reference TRBV2 and TRBJ2-1): EPEVTQTPSHQVTQMGQEVILRCVPISNHLYFYWYRQILGQKVEFLVSFYNNEISEKSEIFDDQFSVERPDGSNFTLKIRSTKLEDSAMYFCASSDPSGTNYNEQFFGPGTRLTVL.

The sample holds one count of this clone. V and J are TRBV15 and TRBJ2-7; D is uncertain. The CDR3 is 17 amino acids. From germline, CDR1 is LNHNV and CDR2 YYDKDF (reference sequence). Trimming took off 0 bases at V and 2 bases at J, with 17 bases between the two ends. In DNA, the CDR3 is TGTGCCACCAGCAGAGACGGAAGTCTCCTAGGCGCCTACGAGCAGTACTTC. As protein: CATSRDGSLLGAYEQYF.

The CDR3 reads CASSIGDVATNEKLFF. Written as DNA, the CDR3 is TGTGCCAGTAGTATCGGAGACGTGGCAACTAATGAAAAACTGTTTTTT. The chain recombines TRBV19 with TRBJ1-4, with unresolved D. In germline, CDR1 is LNHDA, CDR2 SQIVND (reference sequence). Trimming took off 3 bases at V and 0 bases at J, with 11 bases between the two ends. The CDR3 totals 16 residues.